One sample yielded the 11 T cell receptor beta chains listed below, sequenced in a study of shared clonotypes between healthy human individuals. Naive CD8 isolation took CD45RO-negative cells positively selected for CCR7 and excluded terminally differentiated effector memory CD45RA+ cells. Only in-frame clones appear in the TCRdb table, and some are missing; sequencing was by immunoSEQ multiplex PCR. The table lists about 2 million clones, just under 95% of them singletons. The sample comprised naive CD8+ T cells sorted from blood. These receptors originate from a man younger than 35 in good health.

This sequence joins TRBV5-8 and TRBJ1-6; 10 nucleotides align to TRBD1. Germline values: CDR1 SGHTS, CDR2 YDEGEE. J was trimmed by 9 bases and V by 0 bases; bases with no gene match: 9. The CDR3 consists of 17 residues. As DNA, the CDR3 is TGTGCCAGCAGCTTGGTTGGGGACAGGGGTGTCGGTTCACCCCTCCACTTT. The encoded protein is CASSLVGDRGVGSPLHF. The whole variable domain, filled in from reference TRBV5-8 and TRBJ1-6, reads EAGVTQSPTHLIKTRGQQATLRCSPISGHTSVYWYQQALGLGLQFLLWYDEGEERNRGNFPPRFSGRQFPNYSSELNVNALELEDSALYLCASSLVGDRGVGSPLHFGNGTRLTVT.

The chain combines TRBV13 with TRBJ2-3; 12 bases line up with TRBD2. V trimming: 5 bases; J trimming: 0 bases; junction bases outside the gene matches: 9. From germline, CDR1 is PRHDT and CDR2 FYEKMQ (reference sequence). This CDR3 spans 18 amino acids. CDR3 DNA: TGTGCCAGCAGCGAATCCGGACTAGCGGGGACTAGCACAGATACGCAGTATTTT. Translated: CASSESGLAGTSTDTQYF.

The CDR3 sequence is CASSYLAGANTGELFF. The DNA of the CDR3 is TGTGCCAGCAGTTACCTAGCGGGGGCGAACACCGGGGAGCTGTTTTTT. The chain combines TRBV6-5 with TRBJ2-2, with TRBD2 matching 10 bases. V gave up 2 bases and J gave up 0 bases; unmatched junction bases: 0. CDR1 MNHEY and CDR2 SVGAGI come from the germline V gene. CDR3 size: 16 residues.

The chain combines TRBV7-9 with TRBJ1-1; possibly TRBD1 for D (5 bases). CDR3 length equals 15 residues. Trimming removed 1 base from V and 4 bases from J, with 13 bases in between. CDR1 and CDR2 from the germline V gene are SEHNR and FQNEAQ (reference sequence). The CDR3 loop is CASSLVGAGGTEAFF. The CDR3 bases are TGTGCCAGCAGCTTAGTTGGGGCCGGCGGCACTGAAGCTTTCTTT.

CDR3 region: CASSITGLNSPLHF. DNA for the CDR3: TGTGCCAGTAGTATTACTGGCCTTAATTCACCCCTCCACTTT. The V and J genes are TRBV19 and TRBJ1-6; D ambiguous. The CDR3 has 14 residues. The germline CDR1 and CDR2 sequences are LNHDA and SQIVND (reference sequence). V lost 3 bases, J lost 6 bases, and 9 bases lay in between. Complete variable domain (other parts from reference TRBV19 and TRBJ1-6): DGGITQSPKYLFRKEGQNVTLSCEQNLNHDAMYWYRQDPGQGLRLIYYSQIVNDFQKGDIAEGYSVSREKKESFPLTVTSAQKNPTAFYLCASSITGLNSPLHFGNGTRLTVT.

V usage is TRBV29-1 and J usage is TRBJ2-1, with 11 bases aligning to TRBD1. There are 17 residues in the CDR3. The V segment lost 0 bases and the J segment 4 bases; nucleotides outside the gene matches: 8. Germline V gene sequence: CDR1 SQVTM, CDR2 ANQGSEA. The CDR3 region has the DNA TGCAGCGTTGAAGATAGGACAGGGGGCGAAACGTACAATGAGCAGTTCTTC. This gives the protein CSVEDRTGGETYNEQFF.

The V and J genes are TRBV4-1 and TRBJ1-4; 9 bases align to TRBD1. The CDR3 has 14 amino acids. With 5 bases clipped from V and 8 bases from J, the junction kept 6 bases outside the gene matches. The germline V gene encodes CDR1 MGHRA and CDR2 YSYEKL. The CDR3 protein is CASSYRGRGEKLFF. The DNA of the CDR3 is TGCGCCAGCAGCTACAGGGGGCGAGGGGAAAAACTGTTTTTT.

The V and J genes are TRBV7-8 and TRBJ2-1; 9 nucleotides line up with TRBD2. V gave up 5 bases and J gave up 6 bases; unmatched junction bases: 14. This CDR3 spans 17 amino acids. CDR1 is SGHVS, CDR2 FQNEAQ, per germline. CDR3 residues: CASSPLAAGGEANEQFF. Written as DNA, the CDR3 is TGTGCCAGCAGCCCCCTCGCAGCGGGAGGTGAGGCCAATGAGCAGTTCTTC.

As regards this clone: The sample contains more than one DNA sequence encoding this CDR3. The chain combines TRBV6-5 with TRBJ2-1; the D is unclear. Germline CDR1 and CDR2: MNHEY and SVGAGI. Trimming cost V 5 bases and J 0 bases, with 5 bases left between them. This CDR3 comprises 13 residues. Here the CDR3 reads CASSQSSYNEQFF. The CDR3 DNA reads TGTGCCAGCAGTCAAAGCTCCTACAATGAGCAGTTCTTC.

This sequence joins TRBV7-2 and TRBJ2-1; 8 positions agree with TRBD2. V trimming: 1 base; J trimming: 4 bases; junction bases outside the gene matches: 3. CDR1 SGHTA and CDR2 FQGNSA come from the germline V gene. CDR3 size: 15 residues. CDR3 region: CASSLVGGGYNEQFF. In DNA, the CDR3 is TGTGCCAGCAGCTTAGTAGGCGGGGGGTACAATGAGCAGTTCTTC. Supplemented by reference TRBV7-2 and TRBJ2-1, the full variable domain reads GAGVSQSPSNKVTEKGKDVELRCDPISGHTALYWYRQSLGQGLEFLIYFQGNSAPDKSGLPSDRFSAERTGGSVSTLTIQRTQQEDSAVYLCASSLVGGGYNEQFFGPGTRLTVL.

J is TRBJ2-5 and V is TRBV7-2, with D perhaps matching TRBD1 or TRBD2 (7 bases each). This CDR3 comprises 16 residues. The V gene lost 5 bases and the J gene lost 1 base, with 17 bases spanning the gap. The germline gives CDR1 SGHTA, CDR2 FQGNSA. CDR3 protein: CASSQAGGVIQETQYF. In DNA form, the CDR3 reads TGTGCCAGCAGCCAAGCAGGGGGGGTGATCCAAGAGACCCAGTACTTC. Variable domain in full (rest from reference TRBV7-2 and TRBJ2-5): GAGVSQSPSNKVTEKGKDVELRCDPISGHTALYWYRQSLGQGLEFLIYFQGNSAPDKSGLPSDRFSAERTGGSVSTLTIQRTQQEDSAVYLCASSQAGGVIQETQYFGPGTRLLVL.